This entry lists 2 T cell receptor beta chains sequenced from one sample in a study of Graves' ophthalmopathy and Graves' hyperthyroidism. TCR beta CDR3 regions were amplified from RNA transcripts. HTBI-primed first-round RT-PCR preceded second-round multiplex PCR. TCRdb analysed the multiplex PCR reads with MiXCR anew, one entry per CDR3 protein. There are some 39,000 distinct CDR3 sequences in the sample; roughly 50% occur only once, and roughly 26% lies in the top ten. The sequencing sample was made of peripheral blood. These receptors originate from an adult woman with stable Graves' hyperthyroidism.

The gene calls are TRBV5-5 and TRBJ2-7; 7 nucleotides align to TRBD2. The CDR3 totals 14 residues. Germline lookup yields CDR1 SGHKS and CDR2 YYEKEE (reference sequence). With V trimmed by 5 bases and J by 4 bases, 9 bases remained unmatched. The CDR3 nucleotides are TGTGCCAGCAGACCCGGACTAGTGGTTTACGAGCAGTACTTC. Protein product: CASRPGLVVYEQYF. Full variable domain (missing parts from reference TRBV5-5 and TRBJ2-7): DAGVTQSPTHLIKTRGQQVTLRCSPISGHKSVSWYQQVLGQGPQFIFQYYEKEERGRGNFPDRFSARQFPNYSSELNVNALLLGDSALYLCASRPGLVVYEQYFGPGTRLTVT.

This clonotype was recorded many times. The CDR3 bases are TGTGCCAGCAGCGCGGGACTGAGCACAGATACGCAGTATTTT. This codes for CASSAGLSTDTQYF. The chain combines TRBV5-6 with TRBJ2-3; D perhaps matches TRBD2 (6 bases). The length of the CDR3 is 14 residues. Germline values: CDR1 SGHDT, CDR2 YYEEEE. V dropped 4 bases and J dropped 0 bases, with 9 bases sitting between them. The full variable domain, in which reference TRBV5-6 and TRBJ2-3 provide the parts outside the CDR3, is DAGVTQSPTHLIKTRGQQVTLRCSPKSGHDTVSWYQQALGQGPQFIFQYYEEEERQRGNFPDRFSGHQFPNYSSELNVNALLLGDSALYLCASSAGLSTDTQYFGPGTRLTVL.